The 8 T cell receptor beta chains in this list originate from one sample, sequenced in a study of blood T cells in healthy people across ages. Using a J-beta primer mix together with a sample-barcoded 5' primer, a second PCR was run for roughly 6 to 12 cycles. TCRdb itself ran the 5' RACE reads through MiXCR, one entry per CDR3 protein. The data show around 1,900,000 distinct CDR3 sequences, 39% seen once. The sequencing sample was made of blood. The receptors come from a human donor in good health.

This clonotype was recorded a few times. This chain uses TRBV12-3 or TRBV12-4 with TRBJ2-1; no clear D. Between the trimmed V and J ends, which lost 6 bases and 5 bases, there was a span of 11 bases. CDR3 length: 13 amino acids. The CDR3 loop reads CASSPPGNNEQFF. DNA for the CDR3: TGTGCCAGCAGCCCCCCGGGTAACAATGAGCAGTTCTTC.

V gene TRBV5-6 combines with J gene TRBJ2-3; D perhaps matches TRBD2 (7 bases). This CDR3 region has 14 residues. CDR1 is SGHDT, CDR2 YYEEEE, per germline. V dropped 4 bases and J dropped 4 bases, with 13 bases sitting between them. CDR3 loop: CASSAGGPPDTQYF. The CDR3 nucleotides are TGTGCCAGCAGCGCCGGGGGGCCCCCAGATACGCAGTATTTT.

The V gene is TRBV7-6, the J gene TRBJ2-2; D is undetermined. This CDR3 has 16 amino acids. The ends were cut back, 6 bases at V and 0 bases at J, with 14 bases in the middle. Germline-derived CDR1 and CDR2 are SGHVS and FNYEAQ. The CDR3 loop is CASSRTSTPNTGELFF. The DNA for the CDR3 is TGTGCCAGCAGTCGGACGTCAACACCGAACACCGGGGAGCTGTTTTTT.

The V gene is TRBV3-1, the J gene TRBJ1-2; 7 bases are shared with TRBD1. V lost 1 base to trimming and J lost 7 bases; unmatched junction nucleotides: 6. From germline, CDR1 is LGHDT and CDR2 YNNKEL (reference sequence). This CDR3 has 14 residues. CDR3 DNA: TGTGCCAGCAGCCAAGCCTCGGCAGGGGGTGGCTACACCTTC. Amino acids: CASSQASAGGGYTF.

The rearrangement uses TRBV27 and TRBJ2-1; 13 bases are shared with TRBD2. Looked up from germline, CDR1 is MNHEY and CDR2 is SMNVEV (reference sequence). The CDR3 has 15 amino acids. The J segment lost 9 bases and the V segment lost 6 bases, leaving 8 bases of the junction unmatched. CDR3 coding DNA: TGTGCCAGCAGGCCGGGACTAGCGGGGCCCGGTGAGCAGTTCTTC. It is translated as CASRPGLAGPGEQFF.

The chain combines TRBV20-1 with TRBJ2-5, with D possibly TRBD2 on 6 matching bases. The V gene's germline CDR1 is DFQATT and CDR2 SNEGSKA (reference sequence). This CDR3 has 12 amino acids. CDR3 bases: TGCACCGCGGGGAGGAGCCAAGAGACCCAGTACTTC. This encodes CTAGRSQETQYF.

Only a few counts were recorded for this clonotype. This sequence joins TRBV10-3 and TRBJ2-1; possible D gene TRBD2, 6 bases. Germline assignment: CDR1 ENHRY and CDR2 SYGVKD. The V end lost 3 bases, the J end lost 8 bases, and 14 bases lay between the germline ends. The CDR3 consists of 14 residues. CDR3 sequence (DNA): TGTGCCATCAGTGATAACACTGCTAGCGATGAGCAGTTCTTC. Translating gives CAISDNTASDEQFF.

This clonotype was counted a few times. The chain joins TRBV7-2 to TRBJ2-1; D may be TRBD2 (7 bases). V lost 3 bases, J lost 5 bases, and 14 bases lay in between. In germline, CDR1 is SGHTA, CDR2 FQGNSA. The CDR3 loop spans 15 amino acids. The CDR3 reads CASSFGGGQDNEQFF. CDR3 coding DNA: TGTGCCAGCAGCTTTGGGGGGGGGCAGGACAATGAGCAGTTCTTC.